This T cell receptor beta chain appears in the sequencing data of a study of cytomegalovirus exposure and HLA in healthy donors. In the case of this clone: The antigen remains unidentified.

Findings of the study overall: Previous analysis showed most TCR beta V segments were productive about 90% or about 30% of the time. What TCR beta sequences reportedly achieved was accurate prediction of HLA-A and HLA-B alleles in most subjects.

PCR amplification relied on 60 Vbeta primers (plus 13 Jbeta primers). Clones were read by immunoSEQ multiplex PCR, and TCRdb kept only the in-frame ones, dropping some. Among about 160,000 clones listed, around four fifths were seen once. V was shortened by 0 bases and J by 9 bases, with 12 bases between the two germline ends. The CDR3 extends over 14 amino acids. Germline V gene sequence: CDR1 MNHEY, CDR2 SMNVEV (reference sequence). The sequenced sample consisted of PBMCs. The source of this sequence is a man aged 18 to 35 in good health and CMV-seropositive. The J gene is TRBJ1-5, the V gene TRBV27; D gene uncertain. The CDR3 coding sequence is TGTGCCAGCAGTTTATCGATAGGACTTCTGCCCCAGCATTTT. This gives the protein CASSLSIGLLPQHF.